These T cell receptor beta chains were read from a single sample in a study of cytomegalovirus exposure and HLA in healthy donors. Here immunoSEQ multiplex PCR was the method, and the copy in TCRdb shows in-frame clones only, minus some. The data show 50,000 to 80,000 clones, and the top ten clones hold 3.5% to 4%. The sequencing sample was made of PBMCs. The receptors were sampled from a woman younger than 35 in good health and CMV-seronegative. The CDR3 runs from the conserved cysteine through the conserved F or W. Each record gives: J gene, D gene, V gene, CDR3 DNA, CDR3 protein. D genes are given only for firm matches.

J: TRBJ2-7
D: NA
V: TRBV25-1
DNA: TGTGCCAGCAGTGAACGTGCGGGCGAGCAGTACTTC
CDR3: CASSERAGEQYF

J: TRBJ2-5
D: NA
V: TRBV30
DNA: TGTGCCTGGATCCCCGGAGTATACGGGGTACGGGAGACCCAGTACTTC
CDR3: CAWIPGVYGVRETQYF

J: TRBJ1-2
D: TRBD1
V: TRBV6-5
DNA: TGTGCCAGCAGTTACTCGGGGACAGGGGGCAATGGCTACACCTTC
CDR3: CASSYSGTGGNGYTF

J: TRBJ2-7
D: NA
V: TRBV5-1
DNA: TGCGCCAGCAGCTTGCGGGGGGCCCCCTCCTACGAGCAGTACTTC
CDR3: CASSLRGAPSYEQYF

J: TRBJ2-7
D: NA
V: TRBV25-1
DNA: TGTGCCAGCAGTGGAGGGGACTCAGGGACGGTCGACGAGCAGTACTTC
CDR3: CASSGGDSGTVDEQYF

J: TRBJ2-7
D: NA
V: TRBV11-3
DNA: TGTGCCAGCAGCTTAGGCGGGACTGGAGGGGTCGAGCAGTACTTC
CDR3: CASSLGGTGGVEQYF

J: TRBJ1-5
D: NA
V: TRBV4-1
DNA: TGCGCCAGCAGCCAAGACCGAGCTACTTACGGTCAGCCCCAGCATTTT
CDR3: CASSQDRATYGQPQHF

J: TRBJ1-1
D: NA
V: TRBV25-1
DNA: TGTGCCAGCAGTCCACTCCGCCAGGGCCCGACGAACACTGAAGCTTTCTTT
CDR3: CASSPLRQGPTNTEAFF

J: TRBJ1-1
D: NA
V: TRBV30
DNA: TGTGCCTGGAGCCGGGACAATTATGGAACAACTGAAGCTTTCTTT
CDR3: CAWSRDNYGTTEAFF

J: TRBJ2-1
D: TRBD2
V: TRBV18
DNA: TGTGCCAGCTCAAGAGCGGGATACTCCGACAATGAGCAGTTCTTC
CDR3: CASSRAGYSDNEQFF

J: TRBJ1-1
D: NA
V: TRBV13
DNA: TGTGCCAGCAGTCAGGAGAACACTGAAGCTTTCTTT
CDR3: CASSQENTEAFF

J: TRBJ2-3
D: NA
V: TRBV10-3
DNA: TGTGCCATCAGTGAGACCGGGACTGGTAGCACAGATACGCAGTATTTT
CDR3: CAISETGTGSTDTQYF

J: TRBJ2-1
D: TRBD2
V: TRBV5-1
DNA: TGCGCCAGCAGCTATCCGGGACTAGCGGGAGTAAGTTCGGACTACAATGAGCAGTTCTTC
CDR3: CASSYPGLAGVSSDYNEQFF

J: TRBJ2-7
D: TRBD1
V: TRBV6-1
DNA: TGTGCCAGCAGCCGGGACAGGGGGTACGAGCAGTACTTC
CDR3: CASSRDRGYEQYF

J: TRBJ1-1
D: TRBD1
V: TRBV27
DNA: TGTGCCAGCAGTTTGACAGGGGACACTGAAGCTTTCTTT
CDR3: CASSLTGDTEAFF

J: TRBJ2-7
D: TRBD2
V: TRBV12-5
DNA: TGTGCTAGTGGTTCCAGGGACTACCGGGAGCAGTACTTC
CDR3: CASGSRDYREQYF

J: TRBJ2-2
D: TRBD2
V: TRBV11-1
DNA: TGTGCCAGCAGCTTAGTACTAGCGGGGGGGACCGGGGAGCTGTTTTTT
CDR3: CASSLVLAGGTGELFF

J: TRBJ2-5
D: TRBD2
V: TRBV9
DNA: TGTGCCAGCAGCGGGACCGGGGGGGAGACCCAGTACTTC
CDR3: CASSGTGGETQYF

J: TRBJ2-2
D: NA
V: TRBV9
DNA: TGTGCCAGCAGCGTAGGAAGAGGGACCGGGGAGCTGTTTTTT
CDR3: CASSVGRGTGELFF

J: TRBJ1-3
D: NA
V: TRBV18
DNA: TGTGCCAGCTCACCCACAGGGTTCGGAAACACCATATATTTT
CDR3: CASSPTGFGNTIYF

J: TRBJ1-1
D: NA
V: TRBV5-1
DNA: TGCGCCAGCAGCACAGGACAGCCCAGATCTGAAGCTTTCTTT
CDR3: CASSTGQPRSEAFF

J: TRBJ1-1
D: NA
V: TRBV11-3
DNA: TGTGCCACCCGAGGGCAGGGGTGGACTGAAGCTTTCTTT
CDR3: CATRGQGWTEAFF

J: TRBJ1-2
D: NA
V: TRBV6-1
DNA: TGTGCCAGCAGTGTAGATGGCTACACCTTC
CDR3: CASSVDGYTF

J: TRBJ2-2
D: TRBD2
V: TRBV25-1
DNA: TGTGCCAGCAGTGAAAAGGGACTAGCGGGGCCCGGGGAGCTGTTTTTT
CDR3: CASSEKGLAGPGELFF

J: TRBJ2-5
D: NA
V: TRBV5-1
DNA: TGCGCCAGCAGCGGAACCGCAGGCGAGACCCAGTACTTC
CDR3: CASSGTAGETQYF

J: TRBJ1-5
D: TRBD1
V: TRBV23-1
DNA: TGCGCCAGCAGTCCTATCCCAGGGACAGGGGGTCAGCCCCAGCATTTT
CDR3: CASSPIPGTGGQPQHF

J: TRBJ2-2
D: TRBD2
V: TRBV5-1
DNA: TGCGCCAGCAGCTGGGACGGGACTAGCGGGACCAACACCGGGGAGCTGTTTTTT
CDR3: CASSWDGTSGTNTGELFF

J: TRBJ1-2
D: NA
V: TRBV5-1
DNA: TGCGCCAGCAGCCCGGACGGACAGACTTATGGCTACACCTTC
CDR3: CASSPDGQTYGYTF

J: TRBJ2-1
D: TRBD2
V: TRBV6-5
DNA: TGTGCCAGCTGCCTAGCGGGGGACTCGGGCAATGAGCAGTTCTTC
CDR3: CASCLAGDSGNEQFF

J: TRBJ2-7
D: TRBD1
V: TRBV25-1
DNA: TGTGCCAGCAGTAGACAGGGGGCCTACGAGCAGTACTTC
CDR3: CASSRQGAYEQYF

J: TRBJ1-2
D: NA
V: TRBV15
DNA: TGTGCCACCAGCAGAGATAGGGGAGGGGAAGATCATGGCTACACCTTC
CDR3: CATSRDRGGEDHGYTF

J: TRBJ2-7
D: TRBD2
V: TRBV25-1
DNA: TGTGCCAGTGACGGGACTAGCGGGGGACTCGCCTACGAGCAGTACTTC
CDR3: CASDGTSGGLAYEQYF

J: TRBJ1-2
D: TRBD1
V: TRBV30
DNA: TGTGCCTGGAGTGTAACAGGGGCTGGCTACACCTTC
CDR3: CAWSVTGAGYTF

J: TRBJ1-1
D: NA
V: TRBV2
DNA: TGTGCCAGCAGTGGACGGCAGGGAGGTTCTGAAGCTTTCTTT
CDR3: CASSGRQGGSEAFF

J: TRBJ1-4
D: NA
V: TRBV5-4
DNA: TGTGCCAGCAGATCGTCAGGGTCAACTAATGAAAAACTGTTTTTT
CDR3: CASRSSGSTNEKLFF

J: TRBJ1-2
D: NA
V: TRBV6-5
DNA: TGTGCCAGCAGTGGAACTCCGGGACAAACCTACACCTTC
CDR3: CASSGTPGQTYTF

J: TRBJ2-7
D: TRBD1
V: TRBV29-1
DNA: TGCAGCGTTCGGGACAGGGATGTCGAGCAGTACTTC
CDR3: CSVRDRDVEQYF

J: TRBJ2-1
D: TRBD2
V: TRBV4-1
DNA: TGCGCCAGCAGCCAGTCGAGCGGGAACCGGCCTTCTATCTTC
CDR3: CASSQSSGNRPSIF

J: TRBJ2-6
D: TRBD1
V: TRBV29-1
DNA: TGCAGCACTCGGACAGGGGGCTCCTCTGGGGCCAACGTCCTGACTTTC
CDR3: CSTRTGGSSGANVLTF

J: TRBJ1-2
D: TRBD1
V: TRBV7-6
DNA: TGTGCCAGCAGCTTTGGACAGGGTGGTGGCTACACCTTC
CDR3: CASSFGQGGGYTF

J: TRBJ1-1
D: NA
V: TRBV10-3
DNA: TGTGCCATCAGACGGACAGTGAACACTGAAGCTTTCTTT
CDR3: CAIRRTVNTEAFF

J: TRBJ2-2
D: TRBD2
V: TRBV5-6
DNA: TGTGCCAGCAGCTCGGTCTTTTCGGGGAGGGCCCTTAACACCGGGGAGCTGTTTTTT
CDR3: CASSSVFSGRALNTGELFF

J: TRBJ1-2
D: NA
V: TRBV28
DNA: TGTGCCAGCAGTTTGGGCCAAAAGGATGGCTACACCTTC
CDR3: CASSLGQKDGYTF

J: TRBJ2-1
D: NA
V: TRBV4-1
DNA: TGCGCCAGCAATCCTAGTCTTACCTACAATGAGCAGTTCTTC
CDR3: CASNPSLTYNEQFF

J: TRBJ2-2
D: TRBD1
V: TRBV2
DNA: TGTGCCAGCAGTGCCTGGAGGACAGGGTTCGGGGAGCTGTTTTTT
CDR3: CASSAWRTGFGELFF

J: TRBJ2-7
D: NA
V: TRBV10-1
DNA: TGCGCCAGCAGTGAGTCCCAGGGAGGCGAGCAGTACTTC
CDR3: CASSESQGGEQYF

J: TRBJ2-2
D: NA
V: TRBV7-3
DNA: TGTGCCAGCAGCTTCGGGGGGCTGGGCGGGGAGCTGTTTTTT
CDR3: CASSFGGLGGELFF

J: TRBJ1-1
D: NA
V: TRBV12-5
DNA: TGTGCTAGTGGTGGGGGGGGTTTTGAAGCTTTCTTT
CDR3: CASGGGGFEAFF

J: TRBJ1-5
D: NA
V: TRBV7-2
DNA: TGTGCCAGCAGCCCCAAACAGGGAAGCAATCAGCCCCAGCATTTT
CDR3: CASSPKQGSNQPQHF

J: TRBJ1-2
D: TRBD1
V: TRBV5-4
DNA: TGTGCCAGCAGCTTAGACAGGGTGGGGAGAGTGGGCGGCTACACCTTC
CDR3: CASSLDRVGRVGGYTF

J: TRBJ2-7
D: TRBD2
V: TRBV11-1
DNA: TGTGCCAGCAGCTTGGACCGGGGGGCCTACGAGCAGTACTTC
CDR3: CASSLDRGAYEQYF

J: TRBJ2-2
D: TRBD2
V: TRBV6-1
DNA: TGTGCCAGCGACGGGCGGGGGGGCACCGGGGAGCTGTTTTTT
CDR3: CASDGRGGTGELFF

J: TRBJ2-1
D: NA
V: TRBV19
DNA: TGTGCCAGTAGCAAACAGGGAAAGGTGAACAATGAGCAGTTCTTC
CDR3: CASSKQGKVNNEQFF

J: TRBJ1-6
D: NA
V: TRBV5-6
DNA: TGTGCCAGCATCCCCTCAGGGCTTAATTCACCCCTCCACTTT
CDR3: CASIPSGLNSPLHF

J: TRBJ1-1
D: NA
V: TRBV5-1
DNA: TGCGCCAGCAGAAGGACAGTTCTCATGAACACTGAAGCTTTCTTT
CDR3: CASRRTVLMNTEAFF

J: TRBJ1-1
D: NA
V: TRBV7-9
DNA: TGTGCCAGCAGCTTACAGGGAAACACTGAAGCTTTCTTT
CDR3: CASSLQGNTEAFF

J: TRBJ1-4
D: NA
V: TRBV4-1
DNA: TGCGCCAGCAACGCCCTTTTTCGGGCTAATGAAAAACTGTTTTTT
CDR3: CASNALFRANEKLFF

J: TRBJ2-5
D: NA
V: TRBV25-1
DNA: TGTGCCAGCAGTGGTGGAGGGCGGGAAGAGGCCCAGTACTTC
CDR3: CASSGGGREEAQYF

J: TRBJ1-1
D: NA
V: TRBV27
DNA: TGTGCCAGCAGAACAGGATATAAAGCTTTCTTT
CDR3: CASRTGYKAFF

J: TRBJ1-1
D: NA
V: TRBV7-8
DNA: TGTGCCAGCAGCTTACCAGGGAACATGAACACTGAAGCTTTCTTT
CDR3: CASSLPGNMNTEAFF